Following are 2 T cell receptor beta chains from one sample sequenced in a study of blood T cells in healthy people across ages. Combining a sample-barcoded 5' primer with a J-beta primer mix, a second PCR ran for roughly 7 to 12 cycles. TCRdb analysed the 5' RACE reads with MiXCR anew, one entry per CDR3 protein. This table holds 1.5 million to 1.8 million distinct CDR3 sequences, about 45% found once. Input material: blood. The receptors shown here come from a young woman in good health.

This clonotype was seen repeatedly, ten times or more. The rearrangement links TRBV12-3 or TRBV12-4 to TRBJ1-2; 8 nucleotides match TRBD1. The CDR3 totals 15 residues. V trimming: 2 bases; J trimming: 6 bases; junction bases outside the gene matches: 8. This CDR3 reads CASSLITGGFNGYTF. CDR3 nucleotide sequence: TGTGCCAGCAGTTTAATAACAGGGGGTTTCAATGGCTACACCTTC.

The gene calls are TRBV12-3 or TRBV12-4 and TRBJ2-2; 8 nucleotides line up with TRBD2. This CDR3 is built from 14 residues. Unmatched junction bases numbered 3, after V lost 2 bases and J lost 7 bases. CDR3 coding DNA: TGTGCCAGCAGTTTACGGCGGGAGGTCGGGGAGCTGTTTTTT. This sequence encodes CASSLRREVGELFF.